The sequence of this T cell receptor (beta chain) was determined in a study of blood T cells in healthy people across ages (dated by TCRdb to between 2015 and 2016). At the level of the whole study: Template switching captured roughly one uniquely barcoded TCR beta cDNA molecule per two T cells in model experiments. To track age-related changes in TCR beta repertoire diversity, the study relied on deep sequencing normalized with unique cDNA molecular identifiers. The donors were split into four age groups: young (average 16 years), middle-aged (about 40), aged (roughly 60) and long-lived (about 74). For two donors (one aged 18 to 29 and one aged 80 or older), the study analyzed two additional independent replicas of 1 million unique cDNA reads from the same blood draw. The study at large found these results: The CMV infection status of donors was not known, potentially confounding age-related changes in expanded clonotypes. Estimates of total diversity based on one million sequenced T cells were considered lower bounds and underestimates. Since profiling was done on bulk unsorted PBMCs, naive and antigen-experienced compartments could not be conclusively compared. Observed TCR beta diversity per million T cells fell roughly linearly with age, and a significant reduction was already apparent by age roughly 40. The long-lived group showed more naive CD4+ T cells, fewer expanded clones and increased TCR diversity than the aged group, suggesting age selection. The percentage of naive T cells measured by flow cytometry correlated strongly with observed TCR beta diversity.

The donors were a few dozen Caucasian individuals from Russia, aged 6 to 90 years, who were systemically healthy. Roughly 9.5 milliliters of peripheral blood were drawn from each donor into EDTA-treated Vacutainer tubes. Ficoll-Paque density-gradient centrifugation was used to isolate PBMCs, with at least 7 million obtained per sample. Trizol reagent was used to extract total RNA from the PBMCs, yielding at least 5 micrograms per sample. For every donor, an aliquot of PBMCs went through flow cytometry to measure the percentages of naive CD45RAhigh/CD27high T cells. As regards this clonotype: Its antigen target is currently unknown. Base quality data are lacking; no much larger clone is found one base away.

The protocol used for the library was 5' RACE. Sequenced using an Illumina HiSeq 2500. The second PCR ran for about 6 to 12 cycles and used a J-beta primer mix along with a sample-barcoded 5' primer. A unique molecular identifier was introduced onto each TCR beta cDNA molecule by a template-switch 5' adaptor carrying 12 random nucleotides. Each sample yielded at least 2.5 million CDR3-containing paired-end reads. First-strand cDNA synthesis was performed from all RNA using the Mint cDNA synthesis kit, with priming by a TRBC-specific oligonucleotide. Following uracil-DNA glycosylase treatment, a first 18-cycle PCR with universal primers M1SS and BC2_uni_R was performed on all cDNA. As for the original processing: For normalization, 1 million high-quality reads were randomly selected from each sample, with every read carrying a distinct molecular identifier. Reads sharing molecular identifiers were discarded rather than binned into consensus sequences. MiTCR, with a Q25 quality threshold and the strictest error-elimination algorithm, was used for CDR3 identification, clonotype clustering and error correction. Lower-bound total TCR beta diversity was estimated with a nonparametric unseen species model using Euler transformation. TCRdb redid the processing of the public reads, applying fastp at Q25 and MiXCR, and retained in-frame beta chains. Every entry covers one CDR3 protein and lists the most common genes and DNA from its rows. The V and J calls, along with clone size, are taken from TCRdb and not from the paper's own processing. The sample contains more than 500,000 distinct CDR3 sequences, 27% of them found a single time. About 3.3% of the sample is held by the ten biggest clonotypes.

Its CDR3 holds 16 amino acids, cysteine through phenylalanine. The sequence is cut down to CDR3 DNA, 48 bases in frame from base 1. Germline trimming amounts to 2 bases on V and 3 bases on J, with 10 as the count of junction bases outside the gene matches. Based on the germline V gene, the CDR1 and CDR2 sequences are LGHNT and FRNRAP. The same data also went into a second study, on T cells of mothers and their children. From the second report: Donors were nine systemically healthy Caucasian individuals: three mothers and their six children. cDNA synthesis used all of the extracted RNA, with approximately 1.4 ug of RNA in each 15 ul reaction. In the second PCR, the M1S primer introduced both the sample barcodes and 2-4 random nucleotides. Over 8.5 million TCR beta CDR3 reads were obtained for each mother, and 3 million to 3.5 million reads were obtained for each child. Thymic selection similarly shapes TCR recombination output in related and unrelated pairs, with minor effect from inherited differences. Normalized repertoire overlap in related mother-child pairs was always slightly higher than in unrelated mother-child pairs, but the difference was never significant. With a sensitivity of about 100 clones per million clonotypes, no persistent microchimeric T cell clones were detected. To look for features that set related mother-child pairs apart from unrelated individuals, the researchers ran deep NGS to compare the TCR beta repertoires of mothers and children. On average, the children were roughly 11 +/- 4 years old, while the mothers were about 40 +/- 4 years old. After adapters were ligated using NEBNext reagents, the libraries underwent 100+100 nt paired-end sequencing on an Illumina HiSeq 2000. Mother and child libraries were prepared a month apart and sequenced in separate runs to prevent cross-contamination. Between about 500,000 and 2,100,000 distinct TCR beta clonotypes were identified per donor. Naive TCR beta clonotypes were estimated from low-frequency clonotypes matched to each donor's FACS-determined naive share, without sorting.

The rearranged chain carries TRBV12-5 and TRBJ2-7, with 7 bases aligning to TRBD1. The sequence came from a boy aged 2 to 9 in good health. What was sequenced was blood. The CDR3 reads CASGLPRQGDYYEQYF. At the DNA level, the sequence is TGTGCTAGTGGTTTGCCCAGACAGGGAGACTACTACGAGCAGTACTTC.